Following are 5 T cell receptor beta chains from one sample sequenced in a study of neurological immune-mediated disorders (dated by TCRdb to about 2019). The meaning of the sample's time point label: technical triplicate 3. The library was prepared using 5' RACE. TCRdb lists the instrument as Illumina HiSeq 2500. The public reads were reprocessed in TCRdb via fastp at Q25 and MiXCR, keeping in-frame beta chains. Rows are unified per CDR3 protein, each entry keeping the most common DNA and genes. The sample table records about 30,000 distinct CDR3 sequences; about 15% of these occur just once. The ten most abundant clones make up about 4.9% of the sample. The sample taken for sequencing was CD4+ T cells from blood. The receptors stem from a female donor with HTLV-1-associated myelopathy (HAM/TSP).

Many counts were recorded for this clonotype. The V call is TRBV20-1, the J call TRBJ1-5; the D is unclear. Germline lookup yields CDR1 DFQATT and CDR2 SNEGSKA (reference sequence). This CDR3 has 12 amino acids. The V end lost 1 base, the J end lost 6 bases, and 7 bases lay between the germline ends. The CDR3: CSARAGGQPQHF. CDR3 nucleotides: TGCAGTGCTAGAGCGGGCGGTCAGCCCCAGCATTTT.

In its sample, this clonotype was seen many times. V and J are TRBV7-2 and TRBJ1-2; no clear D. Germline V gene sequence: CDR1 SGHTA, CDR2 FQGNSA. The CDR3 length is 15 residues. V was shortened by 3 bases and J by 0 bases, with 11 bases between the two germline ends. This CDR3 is CASSFKGGTNYGYTF. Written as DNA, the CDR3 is TGTGCCAGCAGCTTCAAGGGCGGTACTAACTATGGCTACACCTTC.

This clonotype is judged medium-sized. The CDR3 DNA sequence: TGCAGTGCTAGAACCGGAACAGGTCGCTCTGGAAACACCATATATTTT. Encoded protein: CSARTGTGRSGNTIYF. V gene TRBV20-1 combines with J gene TRBJ1-3, with TRBD1 as a possible D gene (5 bases). Germline assignment: CDR1 DFQATT and CDR2 SNEGSKA (reference sequence). This CDR3 comprises 16 residues. V lost 2 bases and J lost 0, with 14 bases in between.

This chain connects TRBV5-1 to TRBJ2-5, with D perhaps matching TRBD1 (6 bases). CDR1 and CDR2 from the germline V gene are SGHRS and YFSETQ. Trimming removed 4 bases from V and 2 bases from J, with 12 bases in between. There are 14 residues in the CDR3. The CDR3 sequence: CASSRRTAQETQYF. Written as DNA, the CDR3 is TGCGCCAGCAGCCGCCGGACAGCGCAAGAGACCCAGTACTTC.

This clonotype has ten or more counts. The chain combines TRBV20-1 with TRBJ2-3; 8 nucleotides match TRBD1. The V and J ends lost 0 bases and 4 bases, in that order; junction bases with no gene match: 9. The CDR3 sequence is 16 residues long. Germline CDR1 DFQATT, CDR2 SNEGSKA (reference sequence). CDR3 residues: CSAREVGYRGSDTQYF. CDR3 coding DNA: TGCAGTGCTAGAGAGGTGGGGTACAGGGGGTCAGATACGCAGTATTTT.